The 19 T cell receptor beta chains below were found in one sample sequenced in a study of blood T cell repertoires in COVID-19. Sequencing used immunoSEQ multiplex PCR; TCRdb keeps in-frame clones, though not all of them. This table holds some 190,000 clones, approximately 89% found once. The sequenced sample consisted of peripheral blood. The receptors were gathered from a woman aged 55-69 years with acute or convalescent COVID-19.

This chain connects TRBV3-1 (or the pseudogene TRBV3-2) to TRBJ1-5, with D tentatively TRBD1 (6 bases). The CDR3 runs 14 residues. V was pared by 1 base and J by 11 bases, with 15 bases between. Germline CDR1 reads LGHDT; CDR2 reads YNNKEL (reference sequence). In nucleotides, the CDR3 is TGTGCCAGCAGCCAAGGACGGGGGGGCAGGTCCCAGCATTTT. Protein product: CASSQGRGGRSQHF.

The V call is TRBV12-3 or TRBV12-4, the J call TRBJ1-2; D perhaps matches TRBD1 (5 bases). V lost 7 bases, J lost 7 bases, and 13 bases lay in between. The CDR3 length is 12 residues. The CDR3, as DNA: TGTGCCAGCACGTGGGGGGAGAGTGGCTACACCTTC. It translates to CASTWGESGYTF.

This clone appeared once. This rearrangement joins TRBV14 to TRBJ2-4, with TRBD2 identical over 10 bases. The V gene end was trimmed by 3 bases and the J gene end by 8 bases; junction bases not matched to a gene: 4. The CDR3 is 14 residues long. Per germline, CDR1 SGHDN and CDR2 FVKESK. The CDR3 nucleotides are TGTGCCAGCAGCCAGGGACTAGCGTCAGACATTCAGTACTTC. It yields the protein CASSQGLASDIQYF.

This chain links TRBV2 with TRBJ2-1; the match to TRBD2 covers 7 bases. This CDR3 spans 14 amino acids. Germline CDR1 SNHLY, CDR2 FYNNEI. V lost 6 bases and J lost 6; bases outside the gene matches: 8. CDR3 loop: CASRTGGLGNEQFF. Written as DNA, the CDR3 is TGTGCCAGCAGGACGGGGGGATTGGGCAATGAGCAGTTCTTC.

This chain connects TRBV24-1 to TRBJ1-2, with 7 bases fitting TRBD1. CDR1 and CDR2 (germline): KGHDR, SFDVKD. There are 12 residues in the CDR3. The junction had 4 bases not matched to a gene; V was cut back by 6 bases and J by 7 bases. The CDR3 coding sequence is TGTGCCACCAGTCCGACAGGGAGTGGCTACACCTTC. Protein product: CATSPTGSGYTF.

V is TRBV28 and J is TRBJ1-5; TRBD1 agrees at 8 bases. V was pared by 5 bases and J by 2 bases, with 5 bases of the junction left unmatched. The germline gives CDR1 MDHEN, CDR2 SYDVKM. The CDR3 is made up of 15 amino acids. The CDR3 sequence is CASSTSDRGNQPQHF. DNA for the CDR3: TGTGCCAGCAGTACCTCGGACAGGGGCAATCAGCCCCAGCATTTT.

V gene TRBV5-1 combines with J gene TRBJ1-1, with 7 positions matching TRBD1. The CDR3 has 14 residues. Germline V gives CDR1 SGHRS, CDR2 YFSETQ. Trimming at V came to 5 bases and at J to 3 bases, leaving 7 bases not matched to a gene. The chain's CDR3 is CASSPQGPDTEAFF. The CDR3 nucleotides are TGCGCCAGCAGTCCACAGGGGCCCGACACTGAAGCTTTCTTT.

The V and J genes are TRBV27 and TRBJ1-4; TRBD1 matches at 12 bases. Germline CDR1 and CDR2: MNHEY and SMNVEV (reference sequence). Trimming removed 5 bases from V and 3 bases from J; junction bases left unmatched: 7. This CDR3 is 17 amino acids long. The CDR3 loop is CASSPRDRGLSNEKLFF. In nucleotides, the CDR3 is TGTGCCAGCAGTCCCCGGGACAGGGGGCTGTCTAATGAAAAACTGTTTTTT.

The V gene is TRBV2, the J gene TRBJ1-5, with D perhaps matching TRBD1 (6 bases). Germline V gives CDR1 SNHLY, CDR2 FYNNEI. There are 14 residues in the CDR3. Trimming took off 5 bases at V and 3 bases at J, with 11 bases between the two ends. The CDR3 DNA reads TGTGCCAGCAGTTATGACAGGCACAATCAGCCCCAGCATTTT. Its protein product is CASSYDRHNQPQHF.

V gene TRBV28 combines with J gene TRBJ1-6; D gene uncertain. Trimming took off 5 bases at V and 7 bases at J, with 12 bases between the two ends. The CDR3 covers 14 residues. Germline lookup yields CDR1 MDHEN and CDR2 SYDVKM. The CDR3 nucleotides read TGTGCCAGCAGTATCGGGGTCGGGAATTCACCCCTCCACTTT. It encodes CASSIGVGNSPLHF.

The J gene is TRBJ2-1, the V gene TRBV19, with 8 bases identical to TRBD2. Germline CDR1 LNHDA, CDR2 SQIVND (reference sequence). V shed 6 bases and J 6 bases; nucleotides not matched to a gene: 7. The CDR3 loop spans 14 amino acids. Here the CDR3 reads CASRTGGSSNEQFF. The DNA of the CDR3 is TGTGCCAGTAGGACGGGGGGGTCTTCCAATGAGCAGTTCTTC.

The V call is TRBV7-9, the J call TRBJ2-3; 7 bases are a match to TRBD1. J lost 6 bases, V lost 1 base, and 10 bases had no gene match. Germline V gene sequence: CDR1 SEHNR, CDR2 FQNEAQ (reference sequence). The CDR3 has 16 residues. The CDR3 DNA reads as TGTGCCAGCAGCTTAGGAAGGGGGCTAGTCGGTGATACGCAGTATTTT. It encodes CASSLGRGLVGDTQYF.

Only one count was recorded for this clone. The chain has TRBV15 and TRBJ1-1; 9 positions match TRBD1. Germline CDR1 LNHNV, CDR2 YYDKDF (reference sequence). The ends lost 1 base at V and 1 base at J; junction bases unmatched: 4. The CDR3 consists of 16 residues. This CDR3 reads CATSRGTGDGNTEAFF. For the CDR3, the DNA is TGTGCCACCAGCAGAGGGACAGGGGACGGGAACACTGAAGCTTTCTTT.

The rearrangement joins TRBV30 to TRBJ1-1; a weak D match, TRBD1 (6 bases). The CDR3 has 18 amino acids. V was cut by 3 bases and J by 3 bases, with 26 bases left in between. The germline gives CDR1 GTSNPN, CDR2 SVGIG (reference sequence). CDR3 sequence: CAWRRGWTVSLGDTEAFF. The CDR3 nucleotides read TGTGCCTGGAGGAGGGGGTGGACAGTATCCCTCGGAGACACTGAAGCTTTCTTT.

The rearrangement uses TRBV30 and TRBJ1-2; the match to TRBD1 covers 7 bases. The length of the CDR3 is 12 residues. V shed 4 bases and J 9 bases; nucleotides not matched to a gene: 8. CDR1 is GTSNPN, CDR2 SVGIG, per germline (reference sequence). CDR3 in amino acids: CAWTQTGPRYTF. CDR3 coding DNA: TGTGCCTGGACCCAGACAGGGCCCCGCTACACCTTC.

The genes are TRBV9 and TRBJ2-5; 15 bases match TRBD2. Losses at the gene ends were 4 bases for V and 4 bases for J; bases not matched to a gene: 5. This CDR3 comprises 16 residues. Germline V gene data show CDR1 as SGDLS and CDR2 as YYNGEE. The CDR3 region is CASSLGLAGGGETQYF. The CDR3 nucleotides read TGTGCCAGCAGCCTGGGACTAGCGGGAGGTGGAGAGACCCAGTACTTC.

The rearrangement uses TRBV9 and TRBJ2-2; the D is unclear. The CDR3 sequence is 13 residues long. V lost 2 bases and J 4 bases, leaving 6 bases between the germline ends. Germline V CDR1 and CDR2: SGDLS, YYNGEE. The CDR3 region is CASSVRATGELFF. The CDR3, as DNA: TGTGCCAGCAGCGTGCGCGCCACCGGGGAGCTGTTTTTT. The complete variable domain, with remaining parts taken from reference TRBV9 and TRBJ2-2, reads DSGVTQTPKHLITATGQRVTLRCSPRSGDLSVYWYQQSLDQGLQFLIQYYNGEERAKGNILERFSAQQFPDLHSELNLSSLELGDSALYFCASSVRATGELFFGEGSRLTVL.

The J gene is TRBJ1-6, the V gene TRBV7-8; D is ambiguous. The CDR3 is made up of 13 amino acids. The V and J ends lost 8 bases and 6 bases respectively, with 11 bases between them. Germline values: CDR1 SGHVS, CDR2 FQNEAQ. CDR3 sequence reads: CASRDLPNSPLHF. DNA of the CDR3: TGTGCCAGCCGGGATCTACCTAATTCACCCCTCCACTTT.

This chain joins TRBV19 and TRBJ2-7; 7 bases align to TRBD1. The CDR3 is made up of 11 amino acids. Germline CDR1 LNHDA, CDR2 SQIVND (reference sequence). J was trimmed by 6 bases and V by 9 bases; bases with no gene match: 5. CDR3 sequence (DNA): TGTGCCAGCAAGACAGGGAGCGAGCAGTACTTC. It encodes CASKTGSEQYF.